A single sample gave rise to the 11 T cell receptor beta chains below, sequenced in a study of blood T cell repertoires in COVID-19. Libraries were prepared by immunoSEQ multiplex PCR; TCRdb keeps only in-frame clonotypes and omits some of them. Among more than 250,000 clones, 70% to 90% were seen once, and the ten largest hold 1.6%. The source material was peripheral blood. The source of these receptors is a woman aged 25 to 45 with COVID-19, enrolled during active disease.

The rearrangement links TRBV6-5 to TRBJ1-5; 8 bases fit TRBD1. Germline V lookup: CDR1 MNHEY, CDR2 SVGAGI. The CDR3 sequence is 16 residues long. V lost 6 bases, J lost 3 bases, and 10 bases stayed unmatched. Here the CDR3 reads CASSYGNRGVNQPQHF. DNA of the CDR3: TGTGCCAGCAGCTACGGCAACAGGGGGGTCAATCAGCCCCAGCATTTT.

This chain links TRBV27 with TRBJ2-7, with 11 bases matching TRBD2. Germline values: CDR1 MNHEY, CDR2 SMNVEV (reference sequence). The CDR3 is 16 amino acids. V dropped 0 bases and J dropped 2; count of bases not matched to a gene: 3. In nucleotides, the CDR3 is TGTGCCAGCAGTTTATCTGTAGCGGGGGGGCCCTACGAGCAGTACTTC. As protein: CASSLSVAGGPYEQYF.

The J gene is TRBJ1-1, the V gene TRBV29-1, with TRBD1 identical over 9 bases. V trimming: 4 bases; J trimming: 4 bases; junction bases outside the gene matches: 10. Per the germline V gene, CDR1 is SQVTM and CDR2 is ANQGSEA. This CDR3 region has 15 residues. This CDR3 is CSVARGTGGLTEAFF. CDR3 DNA: TGCAGCGTTGCCCGGGGAACAGGGGGCCTCACTGAAGCTTTCTTT. The full variable domain, completed using reference TRBV29-1 and TRBJ1-1, is SAVISQKPSRDICQRGTSLTIQCQVDSQVTMMFWYRQQPGQSLTLIATANQGSEATYESGFVIDKFPISRPNLTFSTLTVSNMSPEDSSIYLCSVARGTGGLTEAFFGQGTRLTVV.

This clone was detected once. This chain uses TRBV6-5 with TRBJ1-1; unclear D gene. Germline CDR1 is MNHEY and CDR2 is SVGAGI. The CDR3 sequence is 15 residues long. The germline V and J ends were trimmed by 6 bases and 0 bases, with 14 bases remaining between them. CDR3 loop: CASRPPGALNTEAFF. Here the CDR3 DNA reads TGTGCCAGCAGACCCCCCGGTGCCCTGAACACTGAAGCTTTCTTT.

V is TRBV6-5 and J is TRBJ1-2; no reliable D call. This CDR3 is 13 amino acids long. Germline CDR1 MNHEY, CDR2 SVGAGI. V was cut by 0 bases and J by 4 bases, with 6 bases left in between. The CDR3 nucleotides are TGTGCCAGCAGTTACTCGGAGGCCTATGGCTACACCTTC. This encodes CASSYSEAYGYTF.

J is TRBJ1-6 and V is TRBV6-5; TRBD1 aligns across 8 bases. The CDR3 has 15 residues. V shed 7 bases and J 7 bases; nucleotides not matched to a gene: 9. Germline V lookup: CDR1 MNHEY, CDR2 SVGAGI. Here the CDR3 reads CASTARGPLNSPLHF. The CDR3 region has the DNA TGTGCCAGCACTGCCAGGGGGCCCCTCAATTCACCCCTCCACTTT.

V is TRBV20-1 and J is TRBJ1-6; no clear D gene. Per the germline V gene, CDR1 is DFQATT and CDR2 is SNEGSKA (reference sequence). V was clipped by 3 bases and J by 11 bases, with 17 bases between them. The CDR3 is 14 amino acids. The CDR3 sequence is CSASKWRPPPPLHF. DNA of the CDR3: TGCAGTGCTAGTAAATGGCGGCCACCCCCACCCCTCCACTTT.

This clone has just a few counts. The genes are TRBV6-2 or TRBV6-3 and TRBJ1-5, with D uncertain. CDR1 and CDR2 (germline): MNHEY, SVGEGT. Deletions cut 2 bases from V and 0 bases from J, with 14 bases between. The CDR3 loop spans 17 amino acids. This CDR3 is CASSYLRAPYSNQPQHF. DNA of the CDR3: TGTGCCAGCAGTTACCTGAGGGCCCCTTATAGCAATCAGCCCCAGCATTTT.

The chain recombines TRBV9 with TRBJ1-6; TRBD1 agrees at 7 bases. This CDR3 has 13 amino acids. The V and J ends lost 3 bases and 10 bases, in that order; junction bases with no gene match: 4. From germline, CDR1 is SGDLS and CDR2 YYNGEE. This CDR3 reads CASSEGARSPLHF. The CDR3 DNA reads as TGTGCCAGCAGCGAGGGGGCGAGATCACCCCTCCACTTT.

The chain carries TRBV18 and TRBJ2-7; D is ambiguous. Trimming pared 2 bases from V and 0 bases from J, leaving 14 bases between. This CDR3 spans 16 amino acids. CDR1 is KGHSH, CDR2 LQKENI, per germline. CDR3 amino acids: CASSPVGPLGSYEQYF. CDR3 nucleotide sequence: TGTGCCAGCTCACCAGTGGGCCCTCTGGGCTCCTACGAGCAGTACTTC.

The rearrangement uses TRBV2 and TRBJ1-1; 8 bases match TRBD1. The J segment lost 9 bases and the V segment lost 6 bases, leaving 6 bases of the junction unmatched. Germline V gene sequence: CDR1 SNHLY, CDR2 FYNNEI. The CDR3 is 12 residues long. In DNA, the CDR3 is TGTGCCAGCAGGGAAAGGACAGGGAAAGCTTTCTTT. This sequence encodes CASRERTGKAFF.